The T cell receptor beta chain under discussion was sequenced for a study of cytomegalovirus exposure and HLA in healthy donors. Study background: The 130 or so validation repertoires, a later analysis reported, used the same platform as the roughly 660 repertoires from the first cohort.

Study findings and constraints: The listing of 150 to 200 TCR beta chains classed them as cytomegalovirus-associated. Under in vitro conditions, a few CMV-associated chains were confirmed as specific for CMV antigens.

Only in-frame clones appear in the TCRdb table, and some are missing; sequencing was by immunoSEQ multiplex PCR. The repertoire holds about 65,000 clones, with about 92% as singletons. CDR1 is MNHEY, CDR2 SMNVEV, per germline (reference sequence). Trimming removed 4 bases at V and 6 bases at J, with 10 bases between. This CDR3 comprises 13 residues. These donors were members of the roughly 120-subject validation cohort, a group separate from the approximately 700-subject first cohort. This clone appeared a single time. Its antigen is undetermined. The TCR originated in a woman aged 18-30 years in good health and CMV-seronegative. The gene calls are TRBV27 and TRBJ2-1; D gene unclear. Material for sequencing was PBMCs. The DNA for the CDR3 is TGTGCCAGCAGTTCGATCGACTTCAATGAGCAGTTCTTC. This translates into CASSSIDFNEQFF.